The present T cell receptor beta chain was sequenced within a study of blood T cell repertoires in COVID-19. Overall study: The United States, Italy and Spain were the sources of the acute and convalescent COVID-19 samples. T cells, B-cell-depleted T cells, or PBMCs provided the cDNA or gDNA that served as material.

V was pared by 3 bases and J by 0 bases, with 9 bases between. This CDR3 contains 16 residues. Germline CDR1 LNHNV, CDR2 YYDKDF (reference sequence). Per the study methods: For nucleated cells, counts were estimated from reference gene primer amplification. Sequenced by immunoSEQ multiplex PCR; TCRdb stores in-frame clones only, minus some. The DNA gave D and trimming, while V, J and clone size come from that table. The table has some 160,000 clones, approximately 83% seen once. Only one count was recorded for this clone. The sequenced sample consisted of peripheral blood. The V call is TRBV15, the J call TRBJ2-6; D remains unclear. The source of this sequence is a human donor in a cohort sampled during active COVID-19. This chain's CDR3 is CATSSGNPSGANVLTF. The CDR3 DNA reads TGTGCCACCAGCAGTGGCAACCCCTCTGGGGCCAACGTCCTGACTTTC.